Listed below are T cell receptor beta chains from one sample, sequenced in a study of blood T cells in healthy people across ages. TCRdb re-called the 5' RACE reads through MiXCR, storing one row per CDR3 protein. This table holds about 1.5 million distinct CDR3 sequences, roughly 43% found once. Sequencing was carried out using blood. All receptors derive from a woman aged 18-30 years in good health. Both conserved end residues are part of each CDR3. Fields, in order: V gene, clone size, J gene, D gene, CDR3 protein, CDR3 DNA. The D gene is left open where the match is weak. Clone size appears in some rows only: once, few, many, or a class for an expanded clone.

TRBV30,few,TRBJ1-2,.,CAWGGTYGYTF,TGTGCCTGGGGGGGGACCTATGGCTACACCTTC
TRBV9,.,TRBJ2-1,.,CASSVTPLGSGWDEQFF,TGTGCCAGCAGCGTAACCCCATTAGGTAGTGGGTGGGATGAGCAGTTCTTC
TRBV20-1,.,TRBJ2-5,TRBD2,CSADRGGDGRETQYF,TGCAGTGCCGACCGGGGGGGGGACGGTCGGGAGACCCAGTACTTC
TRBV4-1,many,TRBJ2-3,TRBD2,CASSQGTSAGTDTQYF,TGCGCCAGCAGCCAAGGGACTAGCGCTGGGACAGATACGCAGTATTTT
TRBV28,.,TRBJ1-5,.,CASNWGESGDQPQHF,TGTGCCAGCAACTGGGGAGAATCGGGCGATCAGCCCCAGCATTTT
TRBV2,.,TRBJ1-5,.,CASSEYQAGNQPQHF,TGTGCCAGCAGTGAATATCAGGCGGGCAATCAGCCCCAGCATTTT
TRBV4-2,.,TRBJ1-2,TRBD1,CASNNSPGTVTNYGYTF,TGTGCCAGCAACAACTCTCCCGGGACAGTGACTAACTATGGCTACACCTTC
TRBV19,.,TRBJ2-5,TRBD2,CASSIDSGGHSYNEQYF,TGTGCCAGTAGTATCGATAGCGGGGGACACTCCTACAATGAGCAGTACTTC
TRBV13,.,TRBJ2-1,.,CASSLGAGAGNEQFF,TGTGCCAGCAGCTTAGGGGCAGGGGCAGGGAATGAGCAGTTCTTC
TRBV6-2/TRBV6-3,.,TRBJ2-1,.,CASSYPTGYYNEQFF,TGTGCCAGCAGTTACCCTACAGGGTATTACAATGAGCAGTTCTTC
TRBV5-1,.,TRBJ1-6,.,CASSLALLQLSTPHF,TGCGCCAGCAGCTTGGCACTCCTACAATTGAGCACCCCCCACTTT
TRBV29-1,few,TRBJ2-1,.,CSVGISHYNEQFF,TGCAGCGTCGGGATTTCACATTACAATGAGCAGTTCTTC